The 13 T cell receptor beta chains below were found in one sample sequenced in a study of response to subunit inactivated influenza vaccine. TCRdb re-called the RT-PCR reads through MiXCR, storing one row per CDR3 protein. This sample has approximately 500,000 distinct CDR3 sequences, with under 15% found just once. This sample comprised PBMCs from blood, obtained about 6 weeks after vaccination. These receptors were obtained from a man aged 50 to 60 who received an inactivated influenza vaccine.

This clonotype was seen only a few times. J is TRBJ1-1 and V is TRBV9; possible D gene TRBD1, 5 bases. The V end lost 0 bases, the J end lost 4 bases, and 10 bases lay between the germline ends. Germline CDR1 SGDLS, CDR2 YYNGEE. The CDR3 contains 14 residues. The CDR3 spells CASSVVGGGTEAFF. CDR3 nucleotide sequence: TGTGCCAGCAGCGTAGTGGGGGGAGGCACTGAAGCTTTCTTT.

This clonotype was seen at least ten times. The V gene is TRBV20-1, the J gene TRBJ1-1; D not resolved. Germline V gene sequence: CDR1 DFQATT, CDR2 SNEGSKA (reference sequence). This CDR3 is 14 amino acids long. V was pared by 1 base and J by 4 bases, with 13 bases between. CDR3 DNA: TGCAGTGCTAGAGTATGGGAGGGCGTCACTGAAGCTTTCTTT. This translates into CSARVWEGVTEAFF.

The chain couples TRBV20-1 to TRBJ2-5; perhaps D is TRBD1 or TRBD2 (7 bases each). Germline V gene lookup returns CDR1 DFQATT and CDR2 SNEGSKA (reference sequence). Trimming cost V 0 bases and J 7 bases, with 21 bases left between them. This CDR3 contains 16 residues. CDR3 protein: CSARDWGLTPGGTQYF. Written as DNA, the CDR3 is TGCAGTGCTAGAGATTGGGGACTAACGCCAGGGGGGACCCAGTACTTC.

The rearrangement uses TRBV7-8 and TRBJ2-7; D is possibly TRBD1 or TRBD2 (5 bases each). Germline CDR1 reads SGHVS; CDR2 reads FQNEAQ. The CDR3 extends over 13 amino acids. Trimming took off 5 bases at V and 5 bases at J, with 13 bases between the two ends. The CDR3 DNA reads TGTGCCAGCAGCCACCGGGACGGCAACGAGCAGTACTTC. This codes for CASSHRDGNEQYF.

This clonotype has a handful of counts. The V call is TRBV29-1, the J call TRBJ2-7; D remains unclear. The germline V gene has CDR1 SQVTM and CDR2 ANQGSEA. The ends were cut back, 5 bases at V and 4 bases at J, with 9 bases in the middle. This CDR3 is built from 11 residues. CDR3 sequence: CSVRVLYEQYF. The CDR3, as DNA: TGCAGCGTTCGGGTCCTATACGAGCAGTACTTC.

The chain links TRBV7-6 to TRBJ1-4; the D gene is possibly TRBD1 (5 bases). The CDR3 contains 14 residues. With 5 bases removed from V and 8 bases from J, the gap between germline ends came to 15 bases. Germline assignment: CDR1 SGHVS and CDR2 FNYEAQ. The CDR3 coding sequence is TGTGCCAGCAGCCCAAGGGACGGCCCCGAAAAACTGTTTTTT. It codes for CASSPRDGPEKLFF. The whole variable domain, filled in from reference TRBV7-6 and TRBJ1-4, reads GAGVSQSPRYKVTKRGQDVALRCDPISGHVSLYWYRQALGQGPEFLTYFNYEAQQDKSGLPNDRFSAERPEGSISTLTIQRTEQRDSAMYRCASSPRDGPEKLFFGSGTQLSVL.

This clonotype came up a few times. This chain's CDR3 is CASSLTPTGTGYGYTF. CDR3 sequence (DNA): TGTGCCAGCAGTTTAACCCCGACAGGGACCGGTTATGGCTACACCTTC. The gene calls are TRBV12-3 or TRBV12-4 and TRBJ1-2; TRBD1 matches at 7 bases. This CDR3 spans 16 amino acids. V lost 2 bases and J lost 5; bases outside the gene matches: 11.

This clonotype appeared a few times. This chain's CDR3 is CASSQSTGFHDTEAFF. Here the CDR3 DNA reads TGTGCCAGCAGTCAATCGACAGGGTTTCATGACACTGAAGCTTTCTTT. V and J are TRBV12-3 or TRBV12-4 and TRBJ1-1; TRBD1 aligns across 7 bases. The J segment lost 3 bases and the V segment lost 5 bases, leaving 12 bases of the junction unmatched. The CDR3 is 16 residues long.

This clonotype was seen a few times. The rearrangement joins TRBV11-2 to TRBJ2-7, with D tentatively TRBD1 (5 bases). The germline V gene has CDR1 SGHAT and CDR2 FQNNGV. Trimming removed 1 base from V and 2 bases from J, with 12 bases in between. The CDR3 totals 15 residues. The CDR3 is CASSLGGRNTYEQYF. In DNA, the CDR3 is TGTGCCAGCAGCTTAGGGGGCAGGAACACCTACGAGCAGTACTTC.

The chain carries TRBV5-1 and TRBJ2-5, with D possibly matching TRBD1 (6 bases). CDR1 is SGHRS, CDR2 YFSETQ, per germline. The CDR3 runs 15 residues. Trimming pared 0 bases from V and 5 bases from J, leaving 14 bases between. This chain's CDR3 is CASSLGWTVGETQYF. The DNA of the CDR3 is TGCGCCAGCAGCTTGGGTTGGACAGTGGGTGAGACCCAGTACTTC.

J is TRBJ2-7 and V is TRBV9, with D maybe TRBD2 (6 bases). The germline CDR1 and CDR2 sequences are SGDLS and YYNGEE. The CDR3 is 15 residues long. Between the trimmed V and J ends, which lost 2 bases and 3 bases, there was a span of 15 bases. This chain's CDR3 is CASSVEGGGFYEQYF. The CDR3 DNA reads TGTGCCAGCAGCGTGGAGGGCGGAGGATTCTACGAGCAGTACTTC. Full variable domain (rest looked up from reference TRBV9 and TRBJ2-7): DSGVTQTPKHLITATGQRVTLRCSPRSGDLSVYWYQQSLDQGLQFLIQYYNGEERAKGNILERFSAQQFPDLHSELNLSSLELGDSALYFCASSVEGGGFYEQYFGPGTRLTVT.

This clonotype occurred a few times. CDR3 coding DNA: TGTGCCATCGGACGGGACAGGGCCCCCGGGGAGCTGTTTTTT. It encodes CAIGRDRAPGELFF. The J gene is TRBJ2-2, the V gene TRBV10-3, with 9 nucleotides matching TRBD1. Germline CDR1 reads ENHRY; CDR2 reads SYGVKD. The CDR3 is made up of 14 amino acids. J gave up 6 bases and V 8 bases, and 7 bases lay outside the gene matches.

This clonotype was seen only a few times. This rearrangement joins TRBV7-9 to TRBJ2-5, with TRBD2 matching over 11 bases. Losses at the gene ends were 8 bases for V and 1 base for J; bases not matched to a gene: 6. The CDR3 spans 15 residues. Germline CDR1 SEHNR, CDR2 FQNEAQ (reference sequence). For the CDR3, the DNA is TGTGCCAGCGGGCTAGCGGGGGGTGTCCAAGAGACCCAGTACTTC. Translation: CASGLAGGVQETQYF.